The sample holds one count of the clone carrying this TCR beta chain. Antigen specificity is unknown. The data derive from a study of shared clonotypes between healthy human individuals. Per the authors' pipeline: In the immunoSEQ data, sequences were junction-only and lacked quality scores, so filtering differed. Sequencing was performed with immunoSEQ multiplex PCR; in TCRdb, only in-frame clones are kept and a portion is missing. V and J calls and clone size are as listed in that table; D and trimming were resolved from the DNA. The profile shows roughly 2 million clones, approximately 94% of them singletons. Healthy HIV-negative adults without recent acute infections or vaccinations served as donors. General observations from the study: Across subsets, estimated richness was generally greater for naive than for memory populations. In a few donors, around 4.5% of naive CD4 clonotypes appeared in common.

This CDR3 has 14 amino acids. V lost 3 bases, J lost 2 bases, and 11 bases lay in between. Germline V CDR1 and CDR2: SEHNR, FQNEAQ (reference sequence). The sample comprised naive CD4+ T cells sorted from blood. Subset denoted: CD45RA+ positively selected. This chain links TRBV7-9 with TRBJ2-7; possible D gene TRBD1, 6 bases. This TCR was sampled from a man younger than 30 in good health. For the CDR3, the DNA is TGTGCCAGCAGCTTGACACAGGGAACCTACGAGCAGTACTTC. Its protein is CASSLTQGTYEQYF.